This T cell receptor (beta chain) was sequenced in a study of blood T cells in healthy people across ages (dated by TCRdb to about 2015). Looking at the study overall: In model experiments, template switching captured about one uniquely barcoded TCR beta cDNA molecule for every two T cells. Age-related changes in TCR beta repertoire diversity were measured in the study by deep sequencing normalized with unique cDNA molecular identifiers. Four age groups were formed from the donors: young (average around 15 years), middle-aged (around 41), aged (about 68) and long-lived (82). Two additional independent replicas of 1 million unique cDNA reads from the same blood draw were analyzed for two donors (one aged 18 to 30 and one aged 80 or older).

Concerning this clonotype itself: Its antigen is not yet known. It has no much larger one-base neighbor in the sample; base qualities were not kept.

The approximately 39 donors, aged 6 to 90 years, were systemically healthy Caucasian individuals from Russia. About 10 milliliters of peripheral blood were drawn from each donor into EDTA-treated Vacutainer tubes. Ficoll-Paque density-gradient centrifugation was used to isolate PBMCs, with at least 6.5 million per sample. Trizol reagent was used to extract total RNA from the PBMCs, yielding at least 5.5 micrograms per sample. The percentages of naive CD45RAhigh/CD27high T cells were determined by flow cytometry on a PBMC aliquot from every donor. What the authors observed across the whole study: The long-lived group showed more naive CD4+ T cells, fewer expanded clones and increased TCR diversity than the aged group, suggesting age selection. Observed TCR beta diversity correlated strongly with the percentage of naive T cells measured by flow cytometry. Observed TCR beta diversity per million T cells fell roughly linearly with age, and a significant reduction was already apparent by age roughly 40. Estimates of total diversity based on one million sequenced T cells were considered lower bounds and underestimates. Conclusive comparison of naive and antigen-experienced compartments was prevented by the profiling of bulk unsorted PBMCs. Because donor CMV infection status was unknown, age-related changes in expanded clonotypes were potentially confounded.

Library preparation used 5' RACE. TCRdb lists the instrument as Illumina HiSeq 2500. The second PCR ran for about 7 to 11 cycles and used a J-beta primer mix along with a sample-barcoded 5' primer. A unique molecular identifier was introduced onto each TCR beta cDNA molecule by a template-switch 5' adaptor carrying 12 random nucleotides. Each sample yielded at least 2.5 million CDR3-containing paired-end reads. The Mint cDNA synthesis kit, primed by a TRBC-specific oligonucleotide, was used to synthesize first-strand cDNA from all RNA. Following uracil-DNA glycosylase treatment, a first 18-cycle PCR with universal primers M1SS and BC2_uni_R was performed on all cDNA. As for the authors' bioinformatics: For normalization, 1 million high-quality reads, each with a distinct molecular identifier, were randomly selected from each sample. Reads with shared molecular identifiers were discarded instead of being binned into consensus sequences. MiTCR, run with a Q25 quality threshold and the strictest error-elimination algorithm, handled CDR3 identification, clonotype clustering and error correction. A nonparametric unseen species model with Euler transformation was used to estimate lower-bound total TCR beta diversity. The public reads were quality trimmed at Q25 with fastp and then assembled into clones with MiXCR by TCRdb, keeping productive beta chains. Entries are consolidated by CDR3 protein sequence, retaining the most common genes and DNA. V and J calls and clone size were set by TCRdb, not the authors. The sample has about 780,000 distinct CDR3 sequences on record, 25% to 30% of them singletons. 3% of the sample goes to the ten largest clones.

The same sample was also studied in work on T cells of mothers and their children. That second report states: Nine systemically healthy Caucasian individuals served as donors, namely three mothers together with their six children. cDNA synthesis consumed the entire amount of extracted RNA, loaded at about 1.5 ug RNA in each 15 ul reaction. In the second PCR, the M1S primer introduced both the sample barcodes and 2-4 random nucleotides. Over 9 million TCR beta CDR3 reads came from each mother, compared with some 3.1 million reads from each child. Thymic selection shapes the output of TCR recombination in a similar way in related and unrelated pairs, and inherited differences have a minor effect. Related mother-child pairs always showed normalized repertoire overlap that was slightly higher than in unrelated mother-child pairs, though the difference was never significant. With a sensitivity of about 100 clones per million clonotypes, no persistent microchimeric T cell clones were detected. Deep NGS was used in the study to compare the TCR beta repertoires of mothers and children and to look for features that separate related mother-child pairs from unrelated individuals. The mean age was about 38 +/- 4 years for the mothers and around 11 +/- 4 years for the children. After adapters were ligated using NEBNext reagents, the libraries underwent 100+100 nt paired-end sequencing on an Illumina HiSeq 2000. To prevent cross-contamination, the mother and child libraries were prepared a month apart and were sequenced in separate runs. For each donor, between roughly 450,000 and 2,300,000 distinct TCR beta clonotypes were identified. Naive TCR beta clonotypes were estimated from low-frequency clonotypes matched to each donor's FACS-determined naive share, without sorting.

Sequencing was done on a sample of blood. This sequence originates from a boy between 10 and 17 years old in good health.

The sequence in DNA is TGTGCCAGCAGCCAAGTATCAGATCAGCCCCAGCATTTT. Its amino acids are CASSQVSDQPQHF. The rearranged segments are TRBV3-1 and TRBJ1-5; the D gene lacks a confident call. Measured from the cysteine to the phenylalanine, the CDR3 is 13 residues long. Only the CDR3 portion is preserved as DNA: 39 bases, with reading frame beginning at the first base. According to the germline V gene (reference sequence), CDR1 reads LGHDT and CDR2 reads YNNKEL. Trimming removed 1 base from V and 5 bases from J, leaving 6 bases between the germline ends.